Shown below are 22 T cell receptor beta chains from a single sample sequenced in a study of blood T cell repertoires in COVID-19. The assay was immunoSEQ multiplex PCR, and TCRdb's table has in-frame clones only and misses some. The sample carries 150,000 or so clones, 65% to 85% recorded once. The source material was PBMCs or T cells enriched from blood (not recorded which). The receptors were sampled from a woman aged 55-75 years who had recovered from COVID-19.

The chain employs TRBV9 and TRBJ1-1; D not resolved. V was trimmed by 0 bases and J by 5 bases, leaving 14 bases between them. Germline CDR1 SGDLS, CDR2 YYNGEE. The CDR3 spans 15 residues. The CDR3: CASSVEGGSRTEAFF. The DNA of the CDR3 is TGTGCCAGCAGCGTAGAAGGCGGGAGTCGGACTGAAGCTTTCTTT. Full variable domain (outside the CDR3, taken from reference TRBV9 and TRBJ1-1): DSGVTQTPKHLITATGQRVTLRCSPRSGDLSVYWYQQSLDQGLQFLIQYYNGEERAKGNILERFSAQQFPDLHSELNLSSLELGDSALYFCASSVEGGSRTEAFFGQGTRLTVV.

CDR3 in amino acids: CASSPEGHRADTQYF. The CDR3 region has the DNA TGTGCCAGCAGCCCCGAGGGCCACAGGGCAGATACGCAGTATTTT. The J gene is TRBJ2-3, the V gene TRBV9; D might be TRBD1 (6 bases). The CDR3 is 15 amino acids. V was cut by 4 bases and J by 4 bases, with 16 bases left in between. The germline V gene encodes CDR1 SGDLS and CDR2 YYNGEE.

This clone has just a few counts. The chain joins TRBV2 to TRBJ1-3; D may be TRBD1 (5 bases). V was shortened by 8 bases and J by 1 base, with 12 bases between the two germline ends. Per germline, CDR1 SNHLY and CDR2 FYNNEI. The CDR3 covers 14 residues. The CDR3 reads CASEQGLSGNTIYF. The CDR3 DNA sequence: TGTGCCAGCGAGCAGGGTCTATCTGGAAACACCATATATTTT.

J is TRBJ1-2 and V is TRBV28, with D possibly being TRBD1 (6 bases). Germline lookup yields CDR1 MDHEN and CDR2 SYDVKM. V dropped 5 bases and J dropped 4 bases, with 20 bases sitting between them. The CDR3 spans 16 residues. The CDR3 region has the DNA TGTGCCAGCAGTCCCAGGGGCGCTTTTCCTACCTATGGCTACACCTTC. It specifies CASSPRGAFPTYGYTF.

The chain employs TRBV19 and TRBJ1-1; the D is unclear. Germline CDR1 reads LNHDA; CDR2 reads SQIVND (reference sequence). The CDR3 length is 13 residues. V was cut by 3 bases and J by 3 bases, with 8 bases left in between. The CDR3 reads CASSIRDYTEAFF. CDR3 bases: TGTGCCAGTAGTATCCGAGATTACACTGAAGCTTTCTTT.

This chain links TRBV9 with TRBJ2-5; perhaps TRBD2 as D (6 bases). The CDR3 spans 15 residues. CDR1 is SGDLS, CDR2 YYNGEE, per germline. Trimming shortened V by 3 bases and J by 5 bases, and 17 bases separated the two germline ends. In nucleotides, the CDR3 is TGTGCCAGCAGCGCCGGGACTGACTTTGTGGAGACCCAGTACTTC. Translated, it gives CASSAGTDFVETQYF.

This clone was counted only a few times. The CDR3 here is CASSLSPWRETQYF. In DNA, the CDR3 is TGTGCCAGCAGTCTTTCCCCGTGGAGGGAGACCCAGTACTTC. The chain employs TRBV7-2 and TRBJ2-5, with D tentatively TRBD2 (5 bases). V lost 6 bases, J lost 5 bases, and 16 bases lay in between. The germline CDR1 and CDR2 sequences are SGHTA and FQGNSA. The CDR3 sequence is 14 residues long.

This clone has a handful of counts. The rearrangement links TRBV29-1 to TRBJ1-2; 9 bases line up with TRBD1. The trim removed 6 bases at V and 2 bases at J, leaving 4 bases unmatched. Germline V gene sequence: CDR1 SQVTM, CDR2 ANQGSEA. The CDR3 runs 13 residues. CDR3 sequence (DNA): TGCAGCGTCGACAGGGGGGCGAACTATGGCTACACCTTC. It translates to CSVDRGANYGYTF.

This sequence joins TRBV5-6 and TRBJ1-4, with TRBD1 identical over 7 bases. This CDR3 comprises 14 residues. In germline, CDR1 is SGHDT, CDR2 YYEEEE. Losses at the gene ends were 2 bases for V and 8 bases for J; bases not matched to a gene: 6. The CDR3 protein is CASSLAGTDEKLFF. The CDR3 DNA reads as TGTGCCAGCAGCTTAGCCGGGACAGACGAAAAACTGTTTTTT.

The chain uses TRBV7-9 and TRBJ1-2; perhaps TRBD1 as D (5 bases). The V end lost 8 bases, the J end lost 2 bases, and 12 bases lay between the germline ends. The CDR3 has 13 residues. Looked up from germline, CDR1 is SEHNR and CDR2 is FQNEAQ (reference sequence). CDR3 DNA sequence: TGTGCCAGCGGAGTGGGGGGGAACTATGGCTACACCTTC. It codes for CASGVGGNYGYTF. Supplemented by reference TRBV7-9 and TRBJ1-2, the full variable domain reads DTGVSQNPRHKITKRGQNVTFRCDPISEHNRLYWYRQTLGQGPEFLTYFQNEAQLEKSRLLSDRFSAERPKGSFSTLEIQRTEQGDSAMYLCASGVGGNYGYTFGSGTRLTVV.

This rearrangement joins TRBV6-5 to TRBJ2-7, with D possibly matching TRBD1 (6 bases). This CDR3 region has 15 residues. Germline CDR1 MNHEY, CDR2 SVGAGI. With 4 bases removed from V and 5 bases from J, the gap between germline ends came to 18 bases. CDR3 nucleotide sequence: TGTGCCAGCAGTTCCCTTCCGGGCAGGGGACACGAGCAGTACTTC. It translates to CASSSLPGRGHEQYF.

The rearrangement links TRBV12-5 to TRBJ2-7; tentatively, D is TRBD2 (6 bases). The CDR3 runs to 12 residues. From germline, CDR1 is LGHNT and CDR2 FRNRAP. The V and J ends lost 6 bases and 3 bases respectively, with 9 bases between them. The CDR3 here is CASGRGFYEQYF. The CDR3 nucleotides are TGTGCTAGTGGCCGGGGGTTCTACGAGCAGTACTTC. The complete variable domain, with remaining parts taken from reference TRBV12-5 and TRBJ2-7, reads DARVTQTPRHKVTEMGQEVTMRCQPILGHNTVFWYRQTMMQGLELLAYFRNRAPLDDSGMPKDRFSAEMPDATLATLKIQPSEPRDSAVYFCASGRGFYEQYFGPGTRLTVT.

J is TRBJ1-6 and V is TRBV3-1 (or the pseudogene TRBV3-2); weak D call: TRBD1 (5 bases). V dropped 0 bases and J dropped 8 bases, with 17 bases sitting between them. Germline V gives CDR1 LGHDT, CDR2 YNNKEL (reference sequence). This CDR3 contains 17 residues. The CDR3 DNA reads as TGTGCCAGCAGCCAAGATAGGGGCCTCAACCTTTATTCACCCCTCCACTTT. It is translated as CASSQDRGLNLYSPLHF.

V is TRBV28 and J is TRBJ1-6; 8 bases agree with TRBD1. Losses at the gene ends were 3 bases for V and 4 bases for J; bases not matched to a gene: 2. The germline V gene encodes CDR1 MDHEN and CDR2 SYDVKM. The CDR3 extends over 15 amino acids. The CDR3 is CASSLGTGYNSPLHF. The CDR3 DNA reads TGTGCCAGCAGTTTGGGGACAGGATATAATTCACCCCTCCACTTT.

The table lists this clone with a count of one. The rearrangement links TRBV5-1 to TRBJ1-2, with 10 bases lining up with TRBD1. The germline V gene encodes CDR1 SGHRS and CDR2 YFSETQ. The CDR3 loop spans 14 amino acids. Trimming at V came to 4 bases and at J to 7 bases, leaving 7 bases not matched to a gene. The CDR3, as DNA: TGCGCCAGCAGCCCGTTTGGACAGGGGGGTGGCTACACCTTC. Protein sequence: CASSPFGQGGGYTF.

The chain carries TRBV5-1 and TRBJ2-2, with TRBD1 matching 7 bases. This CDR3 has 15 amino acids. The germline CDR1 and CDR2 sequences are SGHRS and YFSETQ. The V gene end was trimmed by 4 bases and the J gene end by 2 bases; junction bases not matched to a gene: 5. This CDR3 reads CASSIGTVNTGELFF. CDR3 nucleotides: TGCGCCAGCAGCATCGGGACAGTTAACACCGGGGAGCTGTTTTTT. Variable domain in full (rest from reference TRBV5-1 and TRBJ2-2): KAGVTQTPRYLIKTRGQQVTLSCSPISGHRSVSWYQQTPGQGLQFLFEYFSETQRNKGNFPGRFSGRQFSNSRSEMNVSTLELGDSALYLCASSIGTVNTGELFFGEGSRLTVL.

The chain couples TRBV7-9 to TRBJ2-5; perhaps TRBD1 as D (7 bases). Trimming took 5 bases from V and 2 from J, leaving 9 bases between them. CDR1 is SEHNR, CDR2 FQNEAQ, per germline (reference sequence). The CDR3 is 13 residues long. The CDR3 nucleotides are TGTGCCAGCAGCCAGGGGGGTCAAGAGACCCAGTACTTC. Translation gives CASSQGGQETQYF.

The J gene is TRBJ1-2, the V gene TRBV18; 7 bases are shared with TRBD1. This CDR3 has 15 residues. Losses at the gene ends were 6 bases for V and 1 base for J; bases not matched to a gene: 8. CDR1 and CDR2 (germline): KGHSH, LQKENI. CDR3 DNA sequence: TGTGCCAGCTCCCCTCAACAGGGGCGTAACTATGGCTACACCTTC. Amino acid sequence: CASSPQQGRNYGYTF.

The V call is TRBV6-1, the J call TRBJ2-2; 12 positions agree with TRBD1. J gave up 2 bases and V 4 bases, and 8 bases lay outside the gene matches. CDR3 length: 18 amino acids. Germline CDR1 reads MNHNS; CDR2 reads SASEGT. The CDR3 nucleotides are TGTGCCAGCAGTGGTCTGTCGGGACAGGGGGCAAACACCGGGGAGCTGTTTTTT. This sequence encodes CASSGLSGQGANTGELFF.

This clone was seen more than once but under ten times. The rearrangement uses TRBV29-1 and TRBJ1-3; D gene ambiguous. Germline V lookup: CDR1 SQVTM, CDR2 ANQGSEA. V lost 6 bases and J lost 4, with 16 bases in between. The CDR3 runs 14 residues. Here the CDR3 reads CSVSPETGGNTIYF. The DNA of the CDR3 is TGCAGCGTAAGCCCAGAGACGGGGGGAAACACCATATATTTT.

The CDR3 spells CASSLLAGGGTDTQYF. The DNA of the CDR3 is TGTGCCAGCAGCCTCCTAGCCGGGGGGGGCACAGATACGCAGTATTTT. The chain uses TRBV7-2 and TRBJ2-3, with 8 bases fitting TRBD2. Trimming took 5 bases from V and 1 from J; bases not matched to a gene: 8. Germline lookup yields CDR1 SGHTA and CDR2 FQGNSA. The CDR3 is 16 amino acids.

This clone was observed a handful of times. The CDR3 DNA reads TGTGCCAGCAGTCACAGGGGGGACACTGAAGCTTTCTTT. Its protein is CASSHRGDTEAFF. This chain links TRBV27 with TRBJ1-1; TRBD1 aligns across 8 bases. The CDR3 is made up of 13 amino acids. V lost 5 bases to trimming and J lost 3 bases; unmatched junction nucleotides: 2. Germline assignment: CDR1 MNHEY and CDR2 SMNVEV (reference sequence).